The 21 T cell receptor beta chains reported below all come from one sample, sequenced in a study of T cell responses to AZD1222 COVID-19 vaccine. This table comes from immunoSEQ multiplex PCR, and its TCRdb copy is limited to in-frame clones, with some not included. In the table there are 100,000 to 150,000 clones, 88% of which are singletons. The sample was peripheral blood, taken on day 0 of AZD1222 vaccination. The receptors derive from an adult in good health.

This clone was detected only once. This chain joins TRBV24-1 and TRBJ1-5, with no clear D. Trimming removed 4 bases from V and 7 bases from J, with 10 bases in between. The CDR3 covers 13 residues. Germline V gene lookup returns CDR1 KGHDR and CDR2 SFDVKD. CDR3 in amino acids: CATSEHSGQPQHF. Here the CDR3 DNA reads TGTGCCACCAGTGAGCACTCCGGACAGCCCCAGCATTTT.

The table lists this clone with a count of one. The chain carries TRBV19 and TRBJ2-7; 9 bases are shared with TRBD2. The V gene's germline CDR1 is LNHDA and CDR2 SQIVND (reference sequence). The CDR3 contains 14 residues. The CDR3 DNA reads TGTGCGGTGGGAATAGCGGGAGTTATCTACGAGCAGTACTTC. This translates into CAVGIAGVIYEQYF.

The rearrangement links TRBV19 to TRBJ2-7, with a tentative D call TRBD1 (6 bases). Trimming removed 5 bases from V and 3 bases from J, with 17 bases in between. The germline V gene has CDR1 LNHDA and CDR2 SQIVND (reference sequence). This CDR3 comprises 15 residues. CDR3 DNA: TGTGCCAGTAGTCCTTCGGGACATAGTAACTACGAGCAGTACTTC. This translates into CASSPSGHSNYEQYF.

The CDR3 coding sequence is TGTGCCAGCAGCCAAGGGCAGTACGAAGCTTTCTTT. Protein sequence: CASSQGQYEAFF. The V call is TRBV3-1 (or the pseudogene TRBV3-2), the J call TRBJ1-1; the D is unclear. The CDR3 spans 12 residues. V shed 1 base and J shed 8 bases, with 8 bases lying between them. Germline V gene lookup returns CDR1 LGHDT and CDR2 YNNKEL (reference sequence).

The V gene is TRBV10-3, the J gene TRBJ1-5; 9 nucleotides align to TRBD1. Germline V gives CDR1 ENHRY, CDR2 SYGVKD. The CDR3 is 15 amino acids. V shed 5 bases and J 3 bases; nucleotides not matched to a gene: 5. The CDR3 loop reads CAISTTGGYNQPQHF. CDR3 sequence (DNA): TGTGCCATCAGTACGACAGGGGGTTACAATCAGCCCCAGCATTTT.

V usage is TRBV19 and J usage is TRBJ1-1; 7 bases are a match to TRBD1. This CDR3 contains 14 residues. J lost 4 bases, V lost 5 bases, and 7 bases had no gene match. Germline V gene data show CDR1 as LNHDA and CDR2 as SQIVND (reference sequence). The DNA for the CDR3 is TGTGCCAGTAGTCCCGACAGGGTTAGCACTGAAGCTTTCTTT. Protein: CASSPDRVSTEAFF.

This chain joins TRBV6-5 and TRBJ1-6; TRBD1 matches at 7 bases. The ends lost 6 bases at V and 4 bases at J; junction bases unmatched: 3. This CDR3 has 14 residues. Germline-derived CDR1 and CDR2 are MNHEY and SVGAGI. The CDR3: CASSRTGYNSPLHF. CDR3 nucleotide sequence: TGTGCCAGCAGCCGGACAGGTTATAATTCACCCCTCCACTTT.

The rearrangement joins TRBV19 to TRBJ1-2; no firm D call. The CDR3 runs to 15 residues. In germline, CDR1 is LNHDA, CDR2 SQIVND (reference sequence). V was clipped by 4 bases and J by 0 bases, with 12 bases between them. CDR3 loop: CASSRDHEANYGYTF. The CDR3 DNA sequence: TGTGCCAGTAGTAGGGATCATGAAGCTAACTATGGCTACACCTTC.

The chain uses TRBV5-1 and TRBJ2-3, with D possibly being TRBD1 or TRBD2 (6 bases each). Between the trimmed V and J ends, which lost 6 bases and 9 bases, there was a span of 17 bases. Germline loops: CDR1 SGHRS, CDR2 YFSETQ. CDR3 length: 13 amino acids. The CDR3 region has the DNA TGCGCCAGCACCCACGGAGGGGGTCAGACGCAGTATTTT. It encodes CASTHGGGQTQYF.

This clone was recorded once. The chain has TRBV5-1 and TRBJ2-3; maybe TRBD2 (6 bases). CDR1 is SGHRS, CDR2 YFSETQ, per germline. There are 13 residues in the CDR3. V was pared by 2 bases and J by 5 bases, with 9 bases between. CDR3 region: CASSFPGEDTQYF. The CDR3 DNA sequence: TGCGCCAGCAGCTTCCCGGGGGAAGATACGCAGTATTTT.

The chain recombines TRBV19 with TRBJ1-4, with D unclear. The germline V gene encodes CDR1 LNHDA and CDR2 SQIVND (reference sequence). This CDR3 comprises 13 residues. Trimming shortened V by 6 bases and J by 1 base, and 6 bases separated the two germline ends. This chain's CDR3 is CASRVITNEKLFF. The CDR3 bases are TGTGCCAGTAGGGTGATAACTAATGAAAAACTGTTTTTT.

This chain links TRBV5-1 with TRBJ2-2, with 13 bases identical to TRBD2. V dropped 1 base and J dropped 7; count of bases not matched to a gene: 7. The CDR3 contains 17 residues. CDR1 SGHRS and CDR2 YFSETQ come from the germline V gene. The CDR3 nucleotides read TGCGCCAGCAGCTTGCAACTAGCGGGAGGGCCCATCGGGGAGCTGTTTTTT. As protein: CASSLQLAGGPIGELFF. Full variable domain (missing parts from reference TRBV5-1 and TRBJ2-2): KAGVTQTPRYLIKTRGQQVTLSCSPISGHRSVSWYQQTPGQGLQFLFEYFSETQRNKGNFPGRFSGRQFSNSRSEMNVSTLELGDSALYLCASSLQLAGGPIGELFFGEGSRLTVL.

The gene calls are TRBV10-3 and TRBJ1-2; 7 nucleotides line up with TRBD1. CDR3 length: 13 residues. CDR1 ENHRY and CDR2 SYGVKD come from the germline V gene. Unmatched junction bases numbered 3, after V lost 2 bases and J lost 6 bases. For the CDR3, the DNA is TGTGCCATCAGTGAGAGGGACAGCCATGGCTACACCTTC. Residues: CAISERDSHGYTF.

This chain uses TRBV11-2 with TRBJ1-2; D not resolved. The V and J ends lost 6 bases and 5 bases respectively, with 19 bases between them. The CDR3 loop spans 15 amino acids. Per germline, CDR1 SGHAT and CDR2 FQNNGV. CDR3: CASSLPSRTGYGYTF. Written as DNA, the CDR3 is TGTGCCAGCAGTCTGCCTAGCAGGACGGGATATGGCTACACCTTC.

The chain uses TRBV9 and TRBJ2-2; 8 nucleotides line up with TRBD2. CDR3 length equals 14 residues. Losses at the gene ends were 3 bases for V and 4 bases for J; bases not matched to a gene: 2. Germline lookup yields CDR1 SGDLS and CDR2 YYNGEE. As DNA, the CDR3 is TGTGCCAGCAGCGCCAGCGGGAGCACCGGGGAGCTGTTTTTT. This translates into CASSASGSTGELFF.

V gene TRBV12-5 combines with J gene TRBJ1-4, with a possible D match to TRBD1 (5 bases). V was shortened by 6 bases and J by 8 bases, with 22 bases between the two germline ends. The CDR3 totals 16 residues. Germline V gene sequence: CDR1 LGHNT, CDR2 FRNRAP. The CDR3 nucleotides read TGTGCTAGTGGCTCGCTTTACGGGACCAAATACGAAAAACTGTTTTTT. Amino acid sequence: CASGSLYGTKYEKLFF.

The chain recombines TRBV5-1 with TRBJ2-3; 12 bases line up with TRBD1. The CDR3 is 17 residues long. CDR1 is SGHRS and CDR2 is YFSETQ in the germline V gene. V dropped 5 bases and J dropped 5; count of bases not matched to a gene: 12. In DNA form, the CDR3 reads TGCGCCAGCAGATTTGAGCCGGGACAGGGGGCTCGAGATACGCAGTATTTT. Protein product: CASRFEPGQGARDTQYF.

This chain joins TRBV6-2 or TRBV6-3 and TRBJ2-2, with TRBD2 matching 10 bases. This CDR3 region has 18 residues. The germline CDR1 and CDR2 sequences are MNHEY and SVGEGT. J lost 2 bases, V lost 0 bases, and 6 bases had no gene match. The CDR3 spells CASSYSSSGRPNTGELFF. CDR3 DNA sequence: TGTGCCAGCAGTTACTCTTCTAGCGGGAGACCCAACACCGGGGAGCTGTTTTTT.

This sequence joins TRBV5-4 and TRBJ1-2, with D hard to call. The CDR3 covers 14 residues. V lost 4 bases to trimming and J lost 4 bases, with 14 bases between them. From germline, CDR1 is SGHNT and CDR2 YYREEE (reference sequence). The CDR3 protein is CASSRSGAPYGYTF. The CDR3, as DNA: TGTGCCAGCAGCCGATCGGGAGCCCCCTATGGCTACACCTTC.

This clone appeared once. The CDR3 DNA follows: TGTGCCAGCAGCCTCAGGGCTAGCGGAAGCACAGATACGCAGTATTTT. Encoded protein: CASSLRASGSTDTQYF. V and J are TRBV3-1 (or the pseudogene TRBV3-2) and TRBJ2-3, with 7 bases that match TRBD2. The V gene's germline CDR1 is LGHDT and CDR2 YNNKEL (reference sequence). Trimming cost V 4 bases and J 0 bases; bases outside gene matches: 7. The CDR3 loop spans 16 amino acids.

The rearrangement joins TRBV19 to TRBJ2-5; 7 nucleotides agree with TRBD2. Trimming cost V 5 bases and J 5 bases; bases outside gene matches: 14. Germline CDR1 LNHDA, CDR2 SQIVND (reference sequence). The CDR3 loop spans 16 amino acids. The CDR3 DNA is TGTGCCAGTAGTGCGGGGGTCCATGCCGGGGAGGAGACCCAGTACTTC. Translated: CASSAGVHAGEETQYF.